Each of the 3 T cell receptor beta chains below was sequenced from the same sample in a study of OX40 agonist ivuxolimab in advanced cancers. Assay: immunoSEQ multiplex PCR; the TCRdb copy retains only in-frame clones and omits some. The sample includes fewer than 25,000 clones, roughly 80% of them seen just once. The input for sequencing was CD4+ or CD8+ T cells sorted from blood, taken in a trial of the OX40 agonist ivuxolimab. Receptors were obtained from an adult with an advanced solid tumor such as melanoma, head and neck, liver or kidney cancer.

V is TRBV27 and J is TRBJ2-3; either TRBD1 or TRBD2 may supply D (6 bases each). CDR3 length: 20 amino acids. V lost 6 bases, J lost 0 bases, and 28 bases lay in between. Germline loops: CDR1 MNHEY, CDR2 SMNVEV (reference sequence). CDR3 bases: TGTGCCAGCAGCCTCCCCCCGCTCTCGGGGGCCCGCTTGAGCACAGATACGCAGTATTTT. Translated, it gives CASSLPPLSGARLSTDTQYF.

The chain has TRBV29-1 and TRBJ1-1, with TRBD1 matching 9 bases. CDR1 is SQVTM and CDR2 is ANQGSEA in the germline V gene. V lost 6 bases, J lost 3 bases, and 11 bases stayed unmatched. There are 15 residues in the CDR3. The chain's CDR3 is CSVYRGLNLDTEAFF. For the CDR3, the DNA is TGCAGCGTATACAGGGGGCTGAACCTGGACACTGAAGCTTTCTTT.

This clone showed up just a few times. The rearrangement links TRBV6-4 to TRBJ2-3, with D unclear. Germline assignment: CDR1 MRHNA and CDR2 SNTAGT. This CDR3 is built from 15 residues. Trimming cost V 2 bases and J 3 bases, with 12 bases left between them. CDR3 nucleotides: TGTGCCAGCAGTGACCGACCCGACTCGACAGATACGCAGTATTTT. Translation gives CASSDRPDSTDTQYF.